The rows below give T cell receptor beta chains drawn from one sample of a study of cytomegalovirus exposure and HLA in healthy donors. Produced via immunoSEQ multiplex PCR; TCRdb's table is partial and in-frame only. The sample contains under 70,000 clones, 55% to 80% of which appear only once. Sequences were obtained from PBMCs. Receptors originate from a woman in her 30s in good health and CMV-seronegative. The CDR3 runs from the conserved cysteine through the conserved F or W. The D gene is left open where the match is weak. Clone size appears in some rows only: once, few, many, or a class for an expanded clone.

TRBD1 | TRBJ2-5 | few | TRBV5-1 | CASSSGQGRETQYF | TGCGCCAGCAGCTCGGGACAGGGGAGAGAGACCCAGTACTTC
TRBD1 | TRBJ2-5 | . | TRBV7-2 | CASRPPRQGKETQYF | TGTGCCAGCAGGCCCCCTCGACAGGGAAAAGAGACCCAGTACTTC
TRBD2 | TRBJ2-3 | . | TRBV30 | CAWVAGTSTDTQYF | TGTGCCTGGGTAGCGGGGACCAGCACAGATACGCAGTATTTT
TRBD2 | TRBJ2-3 | . | TRBV18 | CASSPRRLAGGTDTQYF | TGTGCCAGCTCACCACGCCGTCTAGCGGGGGGCACAGATACGCAGTATTTT
. | TRBJ1-6 | . | TRBV6-1 | CASTFGRVNSPLHF | TGTGCCAGCACCTTTGGCAGGGTTAATTCACCCCTCCACTTT
TRBD2 | TRBJ2-3 | . | TRBV30 | CAWSVRGGADTQYF | TGTGCCTGGAGTGTACGCGGGGGGGCTGATACGCAGTATTTT
. | TRBJ2-1 | . | TRBV2 | CASTSEGRGYNEQFF | TGTGCCAGCACCTCGGAAGGAAGAGGCTACAATGAGCAGTTCTTC
. | TRBJ1-2 | few | TRBV7-8 | CASSLHPDSGYTF | TGTGCCAGCAGCTTGCATCCCGACTCCGGCTACACCTTC
. | TRBJ2-5 | . | TRBV7-9 | CASSLYSSRRETQYF | TGTGCCAGCAGCTTATATTCCTCTCGGAGAGAGACCCAGTACTTC
TRBD2 | TRBJ2-7 | . | TRBV7-2 | CASSLVSLAGGYEQYF | TGTGCCAGCAGCTTAGTGTCGTTAGCGGGGGGTTACGAGCAGTACTTC
TRBD2 | TRBJ2-2 | few | TRBV7-3 | CASSPTSAQTGELFF | TGTGCCAGCAGCCCGACTAGCGCCCAAACCGGGGAGCTGTTTTTT
. | TRBJ2-7 | few | TRBV6-6 | CASRRLGSYEQYF | TGTGCCAGCAGGCGTCTAGGCTCCTACGAGCAGTACTTC
. | TRBJ1-1 | . | TRBV19 | CASKDSALSEAFF | TGTGCCAGCAAGGACAGTGCGTTGTCTGAAGCTTTCTTT
TRBD1 | TRBJ1-2 | . | TRBV27 | CASSREGTGDYGYTF | TGTGCCAGCAGCCGCGAGGGTACAGGGGACTATGGCTACACCTTC
. | TRBJ1-1 | few | TRBV4-1 | CASSHTSTEAFF | TGCGCCAGCAGCCATACAAGCACTGAAGCTTTCTTT
. | TRBJ1-2 | . | TRBV11-3 | CASSLAGGGPYGYTF | TGTGCCAGCAGCTTAGCAGGAGGAGGACCCTATGGCTACACCTTC
TRBD1 | TRBJ2-7 | . | TRBV7-9 | CASSSLSGQGGAYEQYF | TGTGCCAGCAGCTCCCTTTCCGGACAGGGGGGAGCCTACGAGCAGTACTTC
. | TRBJ2-5 | . | TRBV30 | CAWSEGGGPQETQYF | TGTGCCTGGAGCGAGGGGGGGGGCCCCCAAGAGACCCAGTACTTC
TRBD2 | TRBJ2-3 | . | TRBV29-1 | CSACYESLAVNTDTQYF | TGCAGCGCTTGTTACGAATCGCTAGCGGTGAACACAGATACGCAGTATTTT
TRBD1 | TRBJ2-7 | . | TRBV6-5 | CASSPRDRVHQQYF | TGTGCCAGCAGTCCCCGGGACAGGGTTCACCAGCAGTACTTC
TRBD1 | TRBJ1-4 | . | TRBV7-2 | CASSLGTGVGKLFF | TGTGCCAGCAGCTTAGGGACAGGGGTTGGAAAACTGTTTTTT
. | TRBJ2-7 | once | TRBV18 | CASSPGQSHYEQYF | TGTGCCAGCTCACCGGGACAATCCCACTACGAGCAGTACTTC
. | TRBJ1-4 | few | TRBV30 | CAWGTDYNEKLFF | TGTGCCTGGGGAACCGACTATAATGAAAAACTGTTTTTT
. | TRBJ1-2 | . | TRBV5-5 | CASSPGGAEHNYGYTF | TGTGCCAGCAGCCCAGGAGGAGCGGAACATAACTATGGCTACACCTTC
. | TRBJ1-2 | . | TRBV11-2 | CASSQEVQGSIYGYTF | TGTGCCAGCAGCCAAGAAGTACAGGGCAGTATCTATGGCTACACCTTC
. | TRBJ2-2 | . | TRBV2 | CASTVGKVRPGELFF | TGTGCCAGCACCGTGGGCAAGGTCAGACCCGGGGAGCTGTTTTTT
. | TRBJ2-7 | . | TRBV6-1 | CASKPLGASYEQYF | TGTGCCAGCAAACCCTTGGGGGCTTCCTACGAGCAGTACTTC
TRBD2 | TRBJ2-3 | . | TRBV18 | CASSPTSGGVTDTQYF | TGTGCCAGCTCACCAACTAGCGGGGGAGTCACAGATACGCAGTATTTT
. | TRBJ1-2 | . | TRBV6-1 | CASSRDSSIYGYTF | TGTGCCAGCAGCCGTGACAGTTCTATCTATGGCTACACCTTC
TRBD2 | TRBJ2-3 | . | TRBV5-1 | CASSESSGGTDTQYF | TGCGCCAGCAGCGAATCTAGCGGGGGCACAGATACGCAGTATTTT
. | TRBJ1-3 | . | TRBV10-3 | CAISEPRPAAIYF | TGTGCCATCAGTGAGCCAAGGCCAGCGGCCATATATTTT
. | TRBJ1-2 | few | TRBV13 | CASSLGSNYGYTF | TGTGCCAGCAGCTTGGGCAGCAACTATGGCTACACCTTC